This T cell receptor (beta chain) is from a study of blood T cell repertoires in COVID-19. As for the study in general: Whether acute or convalescent, the COVID-19 samples came from the United States, Italy and Spain. In each case, the material was cDNA or gDNA derived from T cells, B-cell-depleted T cells, or PBMCs.

V lost 11 bases and J lost 2; bases outside the gene matches: 5. From germline, CDR1 is LNHDA and CDR2 SQIVND (reference sequence). This CDR3 has 12 amino acids. As handled by the study authors: By means of reference gene primer amplification, nucleated cell counts were estimated. TCRdb's table, derived via immunoSEQ multiplex PCR, lists solely in-frame clones and lacks some. V and J calls and clone size are those listed in that table; D and trimming were worked out from the DNA. Of roughly 700,000 clones in the sample, 85% to 90% were seen once. Sequencing was done on a sample of peripheral blood. The rearrangement joins TRBV19 to TRBJ2-5, with 7 bases aligning to TRBD1. The clonotype comes from a woman aged 18 to 35 with acute or convalescent COVID-19. The CDR3 DNA sequence: TGTGCCTCCCGGGACAGACAAGAGACCCAGTACTTC. Translating gives CASRDRQETQYF.